This T cell receptor (beta chain) was sequenced for a study of T cell repertoires in cytomegalovirus infection. About the study: Public TCR beta signature analysis indicated the presence of both CMV infection and matching HLA type. Study findings and constraints: Identification of carriers of CMV plus the relevant HLA was achieved through cumulative public TCR beta family frequency. The ex vivo response showed dominance by HLA-C-restricted CMV-specific TCR beta clonotypes.

Of note for this clonotype: The antigen is undetermined.

The length of the CDR3 is 15 residues. Per germline, CDR1 SGHTA and CDR2 FQGTGA. Deletions cut 1 base from V and 8 bases from J, with 14 bases between. TCRdb reprocessed the reads via MiXCR and lists one record per CDR3 protein. The sample records roughly 320,000 distinct CDR3 sequences, 9.5% being singletons. V is TRBV7-3 and J is TRBJ1-4; TRBD1 might be the D (6 bases). Material: PBMCs. The receptor was derived from a human donor in good health (CMV status not recorded). Some clones in this sample may be carry-over from other donors' samples. CDR3 nucleotides: TGTGCCAGCAGCTTAATGGCAGGGGTCGGGGAAAAACTGTTTTTT. The encoded protein is CASSLMAGVGEKLFF.